This passage covers 27 T cell receptor beta chains from one sample sequenced in a study of T cells after yellow fever vaccination. TCRdb redid the calling of the 5' RACE reads with MiXCR, one entry per CDR3 protein. The sample lists 350,000 to 550,000 distinct CDR3 sequences, under 20% occurring once. The material sequenced was PBMCs, taken before the yellow fever booster vaccination. The source is a man aged 18-30 years who received the YFV17D yellow fever vaccine.

This clonotype was found many times. The chain has TRBV20-1 and TRBJ1-6, with D uncertain. Per germline, CDR1 DFQATT and CDR2 SNEGSKA (reference sequence). Trimming took 5 bases from V and 14 from J, leaving 13 bases between them. The CDR3 totals 11 residues. In DNA, the CDR3 is TGCAGTGCTCTAGGCCGTTCGGCCCTCCACTTT. The encoded protein is CSALGRSALHF.

This chain uses TRBV6-5 with TRBJ1-2; weak D call: TRBD1 (5 bases). Trimming pared 6 bases from V and 3 bases from J, leaving 11 bases between. CDR3 length equals 13 residues. Germline CDR1 and CDR2: MNHEY and SVGAGI. CDR3 sequence: CASRGTEYYGYTF. CDR3 DNA sequence: TGTGCCAGCAGGGGGACGGAGTACTATGGCTACACCTTC.

This clonotype was recorded a few times. J is TRBJ2-3 and V is TRBV24-1; D is unresolved. There are 12 residues in the CDR3. Germline V lookup: CDR1 KGHDR, CDR2 SFDVKD. V was cut by 0 bases and J by 10 bases, with 7 bases left in between. CDR3 DNA sequence: TGTGCCACCAGTGATTTGGGATACCCGCAGTATTTT. Translation gives CATSDLGYPQYF.

V and J are TRBV4-1 and TRBJ1-2; 9 nucleotides agree with TRBD1. CDR1 and CDR2 from the germline V gene are MGHRA and YSYEKL. With 1 base clipped from V and 8 bases from J, the junction kept 8 bases outside the gene matches. CDR3 length equals 15 residues. The CDR3 nucleotides read TGCGCCAGCAGCCAAGCCTCGGGACAGGGTCGGGGCTACACCTTC. Translating it yields CASSQASGQGRGYTF.

This chain links TRBV5-1 with TRBJ2-1, with 7 bases fitting TRBD1. Germline loops: CDR1 SGHRS, CDR2 YFSETQ. V lost 4 bases to trimming and J lost 8 bases; unmatched junction nucleotides: 9. The CDR3 sequence is 14 residues long. In DNA, the CDR3 is TGCGCCAGCAGCCAAGGGGGCGCGGTAGATGAGCAGTTCTTC. It encodes CASSQGGAVDEQFF.

This clonotype came up a few times. Here the CDR3 reads CASSPVAGGPTGELFF. The CDR3 DNA sequence: TGTGCCAGCAGTCCTGTAGCGGGGGGGCCGACCGGGGAGCTGTTTTTT. V gene TRBV12-3 or TRBV12-4 combines with J gene TRBJ2-2; 11 bases are shared with TRBD2. J gave up 5 bases and V 5 bases, and 7 bases lay outside the gene matches. The CDR3 extends over 16 amino acids.

There are a few counts of this clonotype. The chain uses TRBV6-5 and TRBJ1-1, with D hard to call. Germline V CDR1 and CDR2: MNHEY, SVGAGI. The CDR3 loop spans 14 amino acids. Trimming took 0 bases from V and 7 from J, leaving 12 bases between them. The CDR3: CASSYSRTGNEAFF. CDR3 bases: TGTGCCAGCAGTTACTCCCGGACGGGAAATGAAGCTTTCTTT.

The V and J genes are TRBV27 and TRBJ2-1; 15 bases line up with TRBD2. The germline gives CDR1 MNHEY, CDR2 SMNVEV (reference sequence). V lost 2 bases to trimming and J lost 0 bases; unmatched junction nucleotides: 11. The CDR3 sequence is 21 residues long. The CDR3 here is CASSLPSPGTSGGSSYNEQFF. The CDR3 DNA reads as TGTGCCAGCAGTTTACCCAGTCCCGGGACTAGCGGGGGGAGCTCCTACAATGAGCAGTTCTTC.

In this sample, this clonotype turned up a few times. This chain links TRBV6-5 with TRBJ2-5; no reliable D call. Trimming pared 1 base from V and 9 bases from J, leaving 12 bases between. From germline, CDR1 is MNHEY and CDR2 SVGAGI. The CDR3 spans 13 residues. CDR3 amino acids: CASSYWPDGAQYF. CDR3 coding DNA: TGTGCCAGCAGTTACTGGCCAGATGGGGCCCAGTACTTC.

This clonotype was seen a handful of times. The chain has TRBV11-2 and TRBJ2-3; D is undetermined. In germline, CDR1 is SGHAT, CDR2 FQNNGV. CDR3 size: 10 residues. Trimming pared 8 bases from V and 5 bases from J, leaving 5 bases between. The CDR3 nucleotides are TGTGCCAGCGCAGGAGATACGCAGTATTTT. It translates to CASAGDTQYF.

The gene calls are TRBV9 and TRBJ1-2; D not certain. Trimming removed 6 bases from V and 8 bases from J, with 17 bases in between. Germline loops: CDR1 SGDLS, CDR2 YYNGEE. The CDR3 extends over 13 amino acids. As DNA, the CDR3 is TGTGCCAGCAACCTACCTCCCGGGCGAGGCTACACCTTC. Its protein is CASNLPPGRGYTF.

The DNA of the CDR3 is TGTGCCAGCAGTTCAGGGAGCGGGGGAAGTCCCAATGAGCAGTTCTTC. Protein product: CASSSGSGGSPNEQFF. J is TRBJ2-1 and V is TRBV6-2 or TRBV6-3, with 8 bases matching TRBD2. Trimming at V came to 4 bases and at J to 6 bases, leaving 11 bases not matched to a gene. The CDR3 extends over 16 amino acids. Germline CDR1 is MNHEY and CDR2 is SVGEGT.

The chain couples TRBV20-1 to TRBJ2-3, with D perhaps matching TRBD2 (6 bases). The CDR3 loop spans 15 amino acids. The V end was cut by 2 bases, the J end by 5 bases, with 17 bases between. The V gene's germline CDR1 is DFQATT and CDR2 SNEGSKA (reference sequence). The CDR3 sequence is CSARWGTQPGDTQYF. The CDR3 coding sequence is TGCAGTGCTAGATGGGGGACTCAACCCGGAGATACGCAGTATTTT.

The rearrangement uses TRBV5-1 and TRBJ1-1, with a possible D match to TRBD1 (5 bases). CDR1 SGHRS and CDR2 YFSETQ come from the germline V gene. This CDR3 has 14 residues. V lost 1 base and J 1 base, leaving 8 bases between the germline ends. Here the CDR3 reads CASSLPQGNTEAFF. As DNA, the CDR3 is TGCGCCAGCAGCTTGCCCCAGGGGAACACTGAAGCTTTCTTT.

V gene TRBV20-1 combines with J gene TRBJ1-1; the D gene is possibly TRBD1 (6 bases). Trimming cost V 2 bases and J 0 bases, with 22 bases left between them. The CDR3 has 18 amino acids. The V gene's germline CDR1 is DFQATT and CDR2 SNEGSKA (reference sequence). CDR3 region: CSARRVGGRRALNTEAFF. The CDR3 DNA sequence: TGCAGTGCTAGAAGAGTTGGGGGGCGCCGCGCCTTGAACACTGAAGCTTTCTTT.

This clonotype occurred many times. The chain carries TRBV29-1 and TRBJ2-5; tentative D call: TRBD2 (5 bases). Germline assignment: CDR1 SQVTM and CDR2 ANQGSEA. Trimming took 4 bases from V and 1 from J, leaving 7 bases between them. The CDR3 runs 12 residues. The CDR3 loop is CSVGRSQETQYF. CDR3 sequence (DNA): TGCAGCGTTGGGAGGAGCCAAGAGACCCAGTACTTC.

The J gene is TRBJ1-3, the V gene TRBV12-3 or TRBV12-4; 7 bases are shared with TRBD1. CDR3 length equals 15 residues. V lost 4 bases and J lost 0; bases outside the gene matches: 3. The CDR3 DNA is TGTGCCAGCAGTTCCCGGGACAGCTCTGGAAACACCATATATTTT. Its translation is CASSSRDSSGNTIYF.

The rearrangement joins TRBV4-1 to TRBJ2-3, with D perhaps matching TRBD2 (5 bases). Trimming removed 0 bases from V and 0 bases from J, with 10 bases in between. Germline-derived CDR1 and CDR2 are MGHRA and YSYEKL. This CDR3 is built from 16 residues. DNA of the CDR3: TGCGCCAGCAGCCAAGATGGGAGTATAAGCACAGATACGCAGTATTTT. Translating gives CASSQDGSISTDTQYF.

The CDR3 bases are TGCGCCAGCAGCTTGTCGGCTAGCGGGGGGGCAATCTACAATGAGCAGTTCTTC. Amino acid sequence: CASSLSASGGAIYNEQFF. The chain recombines TRBV5-1 with TRBJ2-1, with 12 nucleotides matching TRBD2. The germline CDR1 and CDR2 sequences are SGHRS and YFSETQ. With V trimmed by 1 base and J by 3 bases, 8 bases remained unmatched. CDR3 length: 18 residues. Variable domain in full (rest from reference TRBV5-1 and TRBJ2-1): KAGVTQTPRYLIKTRGQQVTLSCSPISGHRSVSWYQQTPGQGLQFLFEYFSETQRNKGNFPGRFSGRQFSNSRSEMNVSTLELGDSALYLCASSLSASGGAIYNEQFFGPGTRLTVL.

This chain links TRBV24-1 with TRBJ2-2; tentatively, D is TRBD1 (6 bases). Trimming left V 12 bases short and J 0 bases short, with 16 bases between. Germline assignment: CDR1 KGHDR and CDR2 SFDVKD. The CDR3 sequence is 15 residues long. As DNA, the CDR3 is TGTGCCGCATCCGGGACACCGCCGAACACCGGGGAGCTGTTTTTT. Translation gives CAASGTPPNTGELFF.

This clonotype occurred a few times. DNA of the CDR3: TGCAGTGCTAGTAAGGACCCCAATCAGCCCCAGCATTTT. It encodes CSASKDPNQPQHF. The V call is TRBV20-1, the J call TRBJ1-5; D gene ambiguous. V dropped 3 bases and J dropped 3 bases, with 9 bases sitting between them. The CDR3 sequence is 13 residues long. Germline assignment: CDR1 DFQATT and CDR2 SNEGSKA (reference sequence).

This chain connects TRBV4-3 to TRBJ1-4; the D is unclear. The V and J ends lost 1 base and 5 bases respectively, with 11 bases between them. CDR1 and CDR2 (germline): LGHNA, YSLEER. The CDR3 contains 15 residues. CDR3 amino acids: CASSQVRTVNEKLFF. Here the CDR3 DNA reads TGCGCCAGCAGCCAAGTCCGAACAGTCAATGAAAAACTGTTTTTT.

The chain carries TRBV4-1 and TRBJ2-5, with D possibly being TRBD1 or TRBD2 (5 bases each). This CDR3 contains 16 residues. The V and J ends lost 4 bases and 5 bases respectively, with 20 bases between them. Germline V gene lookup returns CDR1 MGHRA and CDR2 YSYEKL. The CDR3 DNA reads TGCGCCAGCAGCCTCCAACCCAGGGTTCAGCGGGAGACCCAGTACTTC. This gives the protein CASSLQPRVQRETQYF.

The rearrangement uses TRBV9 and TRBJ2-7; the D gene is possibly TRBD1 (5 bases). V lost 0 bases and J lost 1, with 8 bases in between. The CDR3 loop spans 14 amino acids. Looked up from germline, CDR1 is SGDLS and CDR2 is YYNGEE. CDR3 coding DNA: TGTGCCAGCAGCGTAGCGGACACTTCCTACGAGCAGTACTTC. Translated: CASSVADTSYEQYF.

This chain joins TRBV12-3 or TRBV12-4 and TRBJ2-1, with 8 nucleotides matching TRBD1. This CDR3 has 14 amino acids. V shed 5 bases, J shed 3 bases, and the junction held 3 bases outside the gene matches. CDR3 protein: CASSTGQDYNEQFF. CDR3 in DNA: TGTGCCAGCAGTACGGGACAGGACTACAATGAGCAGTTCTTC.

The gene calls are TRBV29-1 and TRBJ2-7, with D hard to call. The CDR3 covers 11 residues. Trimming removed 7 bases from V and 2 bases from J, with 9 bases in between. Germline V CDR1 and CDR2: SQVTM, ANQGSEA. The CDR3 protein is CSAMVTYEQYF. The DNA of the CDR3 is TGCAGCGCGATGGTGACCTACGAGCAGTACTTC.

This clonotype was observed a few times. J is TRBJ2-1 and V is TRBV30, with 11 bases lining up with TRBD1. Germline CDR1 GTSNPN, CDR2 SVGIG (reference sequence). This CDR3 spans 15 amino acids. V was pared by 2 bases and J by 8 bases, with 8 bases of the junction left unmatched. The CDR3 nucleotides read TGTGCCTGGAGTCCGGGGACAGGGGGTTCGGATGAGCAGTTCTTC. It is translated as CAWSPGTGGSDEQFF. Full variable domain (rest looked up from reference TRBV30 and TRBJ2-1): SQTIHQWPATLVQPVGSPLSLECTVEGTSNPNLYWYRQAAGRGLQLLFYSVGIGQISSEVPQNLSASRPQDRQFILSSKKLLLSDSGFYLCAWSPGTGGSDEQFFGPGTRLTVL.